This T cell receptor beta chain was documented in a study of blood T cell repertoires in COVID-19. Study-level background: Both acute and convalescent COVID-19 samples were obtained from the United States, Italy and Spain.

As originally analysed: Amplification of reference gene primers was used by the study to estimate nucleated cell counts. Using immunoSEQ multiplex PCR, the repertoire was profiled, and TCRdb retains in-frame clones only, with some absent. V and J calls and clone size are given by that table; D and trimming were obtained from the DNA. The sample lists 400,000 or so clones; approximately 92% were seen once. Before being deemed recovered, Cohort 3 donors had two negative PCRs, clearance, or symptom resolution. V lost 4 bases and J lost 2, with 11 bases in between. The germline gives CDR1 SQVTM, CDR2 ANQGSEA. This CDR3 is 13 amino acids long.

V and J are TRBV29-1 and TRBJ1-2, with TRBD1 as a possible D gene (6 bases). The clonotype originates from a man aged 25-45 years who had recovered from COVID-19. The sequenced material came from PBMCs or T cells enriched from blood (not recorded which). CDR3 sequence: CSVGTGKNYGYTF. The CDR3, as DNA: TGCAGCGTTGGTACAGGGAAAAACTATGGCTACACCTTC.